The 16 T cell receptor beta chains presented below share a single source sample, sequenced in a study of blood T cell repertoires in COVID-19. The repertoire was sequenced with immunoSEQ multiplex PCR; TCRdb's copy has only in-frame clones and lacks some. The sample carries 55,000 to 90,000 clones, approximately 90% recorded once. The material sequenced was peripheral blood. The receptors stem from a human donor in a cohort sampled during active COVID-19.

The V gene is TRBV6-5, the J gene TRBJ2-3, with D uncertain. Germline CDR1 MNHEY, CDR2 SVGAGI. Trimming stripped 7 bases from V and 6 bases from J, with 11 bases between. This CDR3 is built from 12 residues. The CDR3 nucleotides read TGTGCCAGCAACCGAAGCCCCGATACGCAGTATTTT. It yields the protein CASNRSPDTQYF.

The chain has TRBV25-1 and TRBJ2-2; D possibly corresponds to TRBD1 (5 bases). CDR1 and CDR2 (germline): MGHDK, SYGVNS. V lost 2 bases and J lost 5, with 12 bases in between. The CDR3 is 15 residues long. The CDR3 DNA sequence: TGTGCCAGCAGTGAACACCAGGGTGGGACCGGGGAGCTGTTTTTT. This translates into CASSEHQGGTGELFF.

V gene TRBV7-9 combines with J gene TRBJ1-3; 8 bases align to TRBD1. The CDR3 sequence is 17 residues long. Germline CDR1 is SEHNR and CDR2 is FQNEAQ (reference sequence). V lost 4 bases, J lost 0 bases, and 8 bases stayed unmatched. The CDR3 loop is CASSSQGANSSGNTIYF. The CDR3 DNA reads as TGTGCCAGCAGCTCCCAGGGGGCGAACTCCTCTGGAAACACCATATATTTT.

The rearrangement joins TRBV11-2 to TRBJ2-2, with D hard to call. V gave up 5 bases and J gave up 6 bases, with 10 bases separating them. Germline loops: CDR1 SGHAT, CDR2 FQNNGV. This CDR3 has 13 residues. The DNA of the CDR3 is TGTGCCAGCAGCCCGATCGAGTCCGGGGAGCTGTTTTTT. Protein product: CASSPIESGELFF.

The rearrangement links TRBV3-1 (or the pseudogene TRBV3-2) to TRBJ1-1, with D possibly TRBD1 on 5 matching bases. The ends were cut back, 0 bases at V and 5 bases at J, with 13 bases in the middle. CDR1 is LGHDT, CDR2 YNNKEL, per germline (reference sequence). The CDR3 consists of 15 residues. In DNA form, the CDR3 reads TGTGCCAGCAGCCAAGATCAGGGTTTTGGGACTGAAGCTTTCTTT. It translates to CASSQDQGFGTEAFF.

The rearrangement links TRBV28 to TRBJ1-2; the match to TRBD1 covers 10 bases. Trimming removed 5 bases from V and 4 bases from J; junction bases left unmatched: 7. CDR1 is MDHEN and CDR2 is SYDVKM in the germline V gene. This CDR3 is 15 amino acids long. This chain's CDR3 is CASSLTGGAGYGYTF. The CDR3 DNA is TGTGCCAGCAGTCTGACAGGGGGCGCCGGCTATGGCTACACCTTC.

This clone was seen a single time. The V call is TRBV29-1, the J call TRBJ2-1; 7 nucleotides align to TRBD2. This CDR3 spans 13 amino acids. V trimming: 5 bases; J trimming: 0 bases; junction bases outside the gene matches: 1. The V gene's germline CDR1 is SQVTM and CDR2 ANQGSEA. CDR3 DNA: TGCAGCGTTCGGGAGGACTCCTACAATGAGCAGTTCTTC. Protein sequence: CSVREDSYNEQFF.

V usage is TRBV27 and J usage is TRBJ1-2, with D hard to call. This CDR3 is built from 14 residues. Germline CDR1 reads MNHEY; CDR2 reads SMNVEV (reference sequence). Trimming took off 5 bases at V and 10 bases at J, with 20 bases between the two ends. DNA of the CDR3: TGTGCCAGCAGTCCACAGACACCCGGTGTGTACTACACCTTC. It translates to CASSPQTPGVYYTF.

CDR3 sequence (DNA): TGTGCCAGCAGTTACTCCGCTACTCTAGTTCAGCAGTACTTC. Amino acid sequence: CASSYSATLVQQYF. This chain links TRBV6-2 or TRBV6-3 with TRBJ2-7; no clear D gene. V was trimmed by 0 bases and J by 8 bases, leaving 14 bases between them. Germline loops: CDR1 MNHEY, CDR2 SVGEGT. The CDR3 has 14 residues.

The V call is TRBV10-2, the J call TRBJ1-6, with D perhaps TRBD1 (5 bases). This CDR3 is built from 15 residues. The germline CDR1 and CDR2 sequences are WSHSY and SAAADI. Trimming cost V 7 bases and J 7 bases, with 17 bases left between them. CDR3 sequence (DNA): TGCGCCAGCATGCCCTCTGGGGGGACGAATTCACCCCTCCACTTT. Its translation: CASMPSGGTNSPLHF.

The V call is TRBV28, the J call TRBJ2-7, with D perhaps matching TRBD1 (6 bases). The CDR3 has 14 amino acids. V lost 5 bases to trimming and J lost 2 bases, with 13 bases between them. Germline CDR1 reads MDHEN; CDR2 reads SYDVKM. The chain's CDR3 is CASSTTGYTYEQYF. The CDR3 nucleotides are TGTGCCAGCAGTACCACAGGGTACACCTACGAGCAGTACTTC.

The gene calls are TRBV6-5 and TRBJ2-3, with 10 bases matching TRBD1. V was clipped by 7 bases and J by 6 bases; unmatched bases: 10. Germline CDR1 MNHEY, CDR2 SVGAGI. This CDR3 is built from 15 residues. The CDR3, as DNA: TGTGCCAGCACCCCTGGGACAGGGGCCTTGGATACGCAGTATTTT. This encodes CASTPGTGALDTQYF.

This chain connects TRBV9 to TRBJ2-2; 9 nucleotides line up with TRBD2. The CDR3 has 16 amino acids. Looked up from germline, CDR1 is SGDLS and CDR2 is YYNGEE. The J segment lost 5 bases and the V segment lost 3 bases, leaving 8 bases of the junction unmatched. CDR3: CASSAAGGPRTGELFF. The CDR3 bases are TGTGCCAGCAGCGCTGCGGGAGGGCCTCGAACCGGGGAGCTGTTTTTT.

A few counts support this clone. The V and J genes are TRBV7-9 and TRBJ2-7; TRBD1 agrees at 8 bases. The CDR3 contains 14 residues. Germline trimming cut 8 bases from V and 3 bases from J; bases unmatched to any gene: 9. Germline V lookup: CDR1 SEHNR, CDR2 FQNEAQ (reference sequence). CDR3 nucleotide sequence: TGTGCCAGCGAAGTCGGACAGGGTCTCTACGAGCAGTACTTC. Protein sequence: CASEVGQGLYEQYF.

The chain is built from TRBV11-2 and TRBJ2-4; TRBD2 matches at 7 bases. Germline V gene data show CDR1 as SGHAT and CDR2 as FQNNGV. CDR3 length: 15 residues. V shed 5 bases, J shed 7 bases, and the junction held 11 bases outside the gene matches. CDR3 amino acids: CASSPRLAGVNIQYF. The CDR3 nucleotides read TGTGCCAGCAGCCCGCGACTAGCCGGCGTGAACATTCAGTACTTC.

This rearrangement joins TRBV19 to TRBJ2-5; 7 nucleotides match TRBD1. V lost 5 bases, J lost 6 bases, and 12 bases stayed unmatched. Germline CDR1 and CDR2: LNHDA and SQIVND (reference sequence). There are 15 residues in the CDR3. The CDR3 sequence: CASSDPGGQGQTQYF. CDR3 nucleotides: TGTGCCAGTAGTGACCCAGGGGGTCAGGGGCAGACCCAGTACTTC.